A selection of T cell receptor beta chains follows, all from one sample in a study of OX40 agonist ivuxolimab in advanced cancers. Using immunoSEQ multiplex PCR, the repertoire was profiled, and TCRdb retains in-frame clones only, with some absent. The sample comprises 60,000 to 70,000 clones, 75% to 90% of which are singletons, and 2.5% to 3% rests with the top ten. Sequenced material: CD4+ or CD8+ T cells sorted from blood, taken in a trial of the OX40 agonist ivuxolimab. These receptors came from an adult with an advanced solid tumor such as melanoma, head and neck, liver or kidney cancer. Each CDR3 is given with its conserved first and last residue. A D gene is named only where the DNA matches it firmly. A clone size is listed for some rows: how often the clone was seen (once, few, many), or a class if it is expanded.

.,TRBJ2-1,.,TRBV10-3,TGTGCCATCAGTGCGGCCGAGGGGATTTCCTACAATGAGCAGTTCTTC,CAISAAEGISYNEQFF
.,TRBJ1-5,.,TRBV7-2,TGTGCCAGCAGCCCCCGAGGGGGACCTTATAGCAATCAGCCCCAGCATTTT,CASSPRGGPYSNQPQHF
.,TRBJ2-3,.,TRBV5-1,TGCGCCAGCAGCCCGGGGGACAGCACAGATACGCAGTATTTT,CASSPGDSTDTQYF
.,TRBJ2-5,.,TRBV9,TGTGCCAGCAGCGTTTTCGGGACCCAAGAGACCCAGTACTTC,CASSVFGTQETQYF
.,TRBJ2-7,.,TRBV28,TGTGCCAGCAGTTTATGGGGTCGGGGGCAGGTAGGCGAGCAGTACTTC,CASSLWGRGQVGEQYF
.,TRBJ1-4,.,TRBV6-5,TGTGCCAGCAGCCCGTTGCGTCCCCATGGGGAAAAACTGTTTTTT,CASSPLRPHGEKLFF
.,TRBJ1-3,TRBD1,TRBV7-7,TGTGCCAGGGCGGTCCGGGACAGGGGGAATTACTCTGGAAACACCATATATTTT,CARAVRDRGNYSGNTIYF
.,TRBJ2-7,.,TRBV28,TGTGCCAGCAGTCCTCCCCCCGGGGGGCTAGACGAGCAGTACTTC,CASSPPPGGLDEQYF
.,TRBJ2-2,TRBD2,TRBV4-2,TGTGCCAGCAGCCGCGGGGGGGCCGCCGGGGAGCTGTTTTTT,CASSRGGAAGELFF
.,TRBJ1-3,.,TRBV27,TGTGCCAGCAGTTCTCTAGGGACAAGCGGAAACACCATATATTTT,CASSSLGTSGNTIYF
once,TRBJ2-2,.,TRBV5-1,TGCGCCAGCAGCTTCAGACGGCTAGGAGGGGAGCTGTTTTTT,CASSFRRLGGELFF
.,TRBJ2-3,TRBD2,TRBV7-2,TGTGCCAGCAGCTGGAGCGGGGGAAACACAGATACGCAGTATTTT,CASSWSGGNTDTQYF
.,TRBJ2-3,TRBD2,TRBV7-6,TGTGCCAGCAGCATTGGACTAGCGGGAGGAGATACGCAGTATTTT,CASSIGLAGGDTQYF
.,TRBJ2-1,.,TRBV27,TGTGCCAGCAGTTTGAACTGGTTGGGCAATGAGCAGTTCTTC,CASSLNWLGNEQFF
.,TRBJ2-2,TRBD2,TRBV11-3,TGTGCCAGCAGCTTAGATTGGCGGCGGGGGGGCGACGGGGAGCTGTTTTTT,CASSLDWRRGGDGELFF
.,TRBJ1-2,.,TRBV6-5,TGTGCCAGCATCCGAGGGGGGAACTATGGCTACACCTTC,CASIRGGNYGYTF
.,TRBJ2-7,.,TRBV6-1,TGTGCCAGCAGTGAAGCGGGCGGGGCAGGGGGGGGCGAGCAGTACTTC,CASSEAGGAGGGEQYF
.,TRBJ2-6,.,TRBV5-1,TGCGCCAGCAGCTTAACAGGTAGCTCTGGGGCCAACGTCCTGACTTTC,CASSLTGSSGANVLTF
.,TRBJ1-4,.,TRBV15,TGTGCCACCAGCAGAGAGAGGGGGAACGTTGAAAAACTGTTTTTT,CATSRERGNVEKLFF
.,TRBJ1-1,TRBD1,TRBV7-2,TGTGCCAGCAGCTTACCTCGGGACAGGGGGAACACTGAAGCTTTCTTT,CASSLPRDRGNTEAFF
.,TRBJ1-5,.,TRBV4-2,TGTGCCAGCAGCCACGGGAGATCGGGGGATCAGCCCCAGCATTTT,CASSHGRSGDQPQHF
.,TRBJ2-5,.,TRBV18,TGTGCCAGCTCACCACTTGGGTTGGAGACCCAGTACTTC,CASSPLGLETQYF
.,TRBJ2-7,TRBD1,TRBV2,TGTGCCAGCAAGGGGGACAGGCGAACCTACGAGCAGTACTTC,CASKGDRRTYEQYF
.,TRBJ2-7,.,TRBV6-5,TGTGCCAGCAGTTACTCGCTAGGCTCCTACGAGCAGTACTTC,CASSYSLGSYEQYF
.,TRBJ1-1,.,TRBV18,TGTGCCAGCTCACCACGGCAGGGCGGGAACACTGAAGCTTTCTTT,CASSPRQGGNTEAFF
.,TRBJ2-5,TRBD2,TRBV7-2,TGTGCCAGCAGCTTGAGACTAGCGGGAGGAGCGGAGACCCAGTACTTC,CASSLRLAGGAETQYF
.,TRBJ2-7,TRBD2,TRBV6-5,TGTGCCAGCAATGAACTAGCGGGAGGGCCGGAGCAGTACTTC,CASNELAGGPEQYF
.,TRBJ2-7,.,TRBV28,TGTGCCAGCAGCTACTCTTCCTACGAGCAGTACTTC,CASSYSSYEQYF
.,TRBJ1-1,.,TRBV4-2,TGTGCCAGCAGCCAAGATAGGACATATGAAGCTTTCTTT,CASSQDRTYEAFF
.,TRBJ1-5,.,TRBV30,TGTGCCTGGAGTGTTGAACATCTTATCAATCAGCCCCAGCATTTT,CAWSVEHLINQPQHF
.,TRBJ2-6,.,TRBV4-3,TGCGCCAGCAGCCAAGAAGGGGGGGCAGGGGCCAACGTCCTGACTTTC,CASSQEGGAGANVLTF
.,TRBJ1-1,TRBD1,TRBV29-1,TGCAGCGAGGATGACAGGGTAAGGACTGAAGCTTTCTTT,CSEDDRVRTEAFF
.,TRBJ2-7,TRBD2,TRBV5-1,TGCGCCAGCAGCCGTACTAGCGGGGCACTCTACGAGCAGTACTTC,CASSRTSGALYEQYF
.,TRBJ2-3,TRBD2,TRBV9,TGTGCCAGCAGCGACGGACTAGCGGGAGGTCCCACAGATACGCAGTATTTT,CASSDGLAGGPTDTQYF
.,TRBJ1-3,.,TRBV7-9,TGTGCCAGCAGCTCGCAGGGGTCCGGGGTCGGAAACACCATATATTTT,CASSSQGSGVGNTIYF
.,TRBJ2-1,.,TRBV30,TGTGCCTGGAGTCCCCTTAATGAGCAGTTCTTC,CAWSPLNEQFF
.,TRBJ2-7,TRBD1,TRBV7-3,TGTGCCAGCAGCGCCAACAGGGGGTCCTCCTACGAGCAGTACTTC,CASSANRGSSYEQYF
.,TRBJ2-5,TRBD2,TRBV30,TGTGCCTGGGGGGGGGCGACTAGCGGGAGCCGGGAGACCCAGTACTTC,CAWGGATSGSRETQYF
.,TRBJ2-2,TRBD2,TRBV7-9,TGTGCCAGCAGCCCGACACGAGCGGGAGGAGGCACCGGGGAGCTGTTTTTT,CASSPTRAGGGTGELFF
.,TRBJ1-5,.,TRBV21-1,TGTGCCACTGGGGGGGGTTGCAATCAGCCCCAGCATTTT,CATGGGCNQPQHF
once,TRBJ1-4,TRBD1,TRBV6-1,TGTGCCAGCAGTGTTTCTTTGCAGGGGGAAGAAAAACTGTTTTTT,CASSVSLQGEEKLFF
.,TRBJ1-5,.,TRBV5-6,TGTGCCAGCAGCTTCGGACCTCCTGGCAATCAGCCCCAGCATTTT,CASSFGPPGNQPQHF
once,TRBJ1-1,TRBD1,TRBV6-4,TGTGCCAGCAGTGAGAGACAGGGCACTGAAGCTTTCTTT,CASSERQGTEAFF
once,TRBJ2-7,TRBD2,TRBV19,TGTGCCAGTAGTGCTAGCGGGGTCTCCTACGAGCAGTACTTC,CASSASGVSYEQYF
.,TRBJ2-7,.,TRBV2,TGTGCCAGCAGTGAAGGTATCCAGCTGGGAGAGCAGTACTTC,CASSEGIQLGEQYF
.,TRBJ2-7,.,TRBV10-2,TGCGCCAGCAGTGGGGGACCGGGATACGAGCAGTACTTC,CASSGGPGYEQYF
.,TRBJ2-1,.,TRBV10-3,TGTGCCATCAGTGGGTCAGCGGGTGAGCAGTTCTTC,CAISGSAGEQFF
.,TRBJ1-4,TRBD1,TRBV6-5,TGTGCCAGCAGAACCGGGACAGGGGAGGAAAAACTGTTTTTT,CASRTGTGEEKLFF
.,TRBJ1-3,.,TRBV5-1,TGCGCCAGCAGTCAGGTTGAGGGAAACACCATATATTTT,CASSQVEGNTIYF
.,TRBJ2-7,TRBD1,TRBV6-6,TGTGCCAGCTTCGATCCGGGACAGAATTACGAGCAGTACTTC,CASFDPGQNYEQYF
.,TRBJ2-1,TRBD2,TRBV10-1,TGCGCCAGCAGCCCAGGACTAGCGGGAGCGAATGAGCAGTTCTTC,CASSPGLAGANEQFF
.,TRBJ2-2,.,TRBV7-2,TGTGCCAGCGCAAGCGGGCAGGGTGAGACCGGGGAGCTGTTTTTT,CASASGQGETGELFF
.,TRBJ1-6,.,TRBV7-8,TGTGCCAGCAGCTTAGAGCGGTCAAATTCACCCCTCCACTTT,CASSLERSNSPLHF
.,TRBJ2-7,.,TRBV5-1,TGCGCCAGCAGCGTGGGGGGCCAGGGTACGGAAAACGAGCAGTACTTC,CASSVGGQGTENEQYF
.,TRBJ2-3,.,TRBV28,TGTGCCAGCAGTTCCCCGACAGCCAGCACAGATACGCAGTATTTT,CASSSPTASTDTQYF
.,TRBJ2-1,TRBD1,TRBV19,TGTGCCAGTAGTATAGAGGACAGGGGGTCCTCCTACAATGAGCAGTTCTTC,CASSIEDRGSSYNEQFF
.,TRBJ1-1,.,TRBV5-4,TGTGCCAGCAGGTCCTCCATCTCAACTGAAGCTTTCTTT,CASRSSISTEAFF
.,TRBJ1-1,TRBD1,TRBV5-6,TGTGCCAGCAGCTTCTTTCTACGGCTAACAGGGGACACTGAAGCTTTCTTT,CASSFFLRLTGDTEAFF
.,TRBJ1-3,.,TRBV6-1,TGTGCCAGCCTTATCGGTACCTCTGGAAACACCATATATTTT,CASLIGTSGNTIYF
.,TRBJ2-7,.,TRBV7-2,TGTGCCAGCAGCTTAGATACAGGGTCCTACGAGCAGTACTTC,CASSLDTGSYEQYF